Listed below are T cell receptor beta chains from one sample, sequenced in a study of T cell responses to AZD1222 COVID-19 vaccine. Sequenced by immunoSEQ multiplex PCR; TCRdb stores in-frame clones only, minus some. The top ten clones hold 1% to 1.3% of a sample with around 120,000 clones, 80% to 95% of them seen once. Source: peripheral blood, taken 28 days after the second AZD1222 dose. The receptors here all came from an adult who received the AZD1222 COVID-19 vaccine. The CDR3 runs from the conserved cysteine through the conserved F or W. A D gene is named only where the DNA matches it firmly. A clone size is listed for some rows: how often the clone was seen (once, few, many), or a class if it is expanded.

V	J	D	size	CDR3	DNA
TRBV7-2	TRBJ2-1	TRBD2	.	CASSRGSGPGLGEQFF	TGTGCCAGCAGCCGGGGTAGCGGGCCCGGGCTCGGTGAGCAGTTCTTC
TRBV20-1	TRBJ2-3	TRBD2	.	CSASLAGDATDTQYF	TGCAGTGCTAGTCTAGCGGGAGATGCGACAGATACGCAGTATTTT
TRBV4-2	TRBJ2-6	.	.	CASRVGSGANVLTF	TGTGCCAGCAGGGTGGGGTCTGGGGCCAACGTCCTGACTTTC
TRBV12-5	TRBJ2-7	TRBD2	.	CASGLGRLAGRNEQYF	TGTGCTAGTGGTTTGGGAAGACTAGCGGGGAGAAACGAGCAGTACTTC
TRBV5-6	TRBJ2-2	.	.	CASSLGVGTGELFF	TGTGCCAGCAGCTTGGGGGTCGGCACCGGGGAGCTGTTTTTT
TRBV24-1	TRBJ2-1	TRBD2	once	CATSDFGGSSYNEQFF	TGTGCCACCAGTGATTTCGGCGGGAGCTCCTACAATGAGCAGTTCTTC
TRBV28	TRBJ1-5	.	.	CASISPARVRPYSNQPQHF	TGTGCCAGCATTTCCCCGGCCAGGGTTCGTCCATATAGCAATCAGCCCCAGCATTTT
TRBV19	TRBJ1-5	.	.	CASRPAGSQGQPQHF	TGTGCCAGTAGACCGGCGGGGTCTCAAGGACAGCCCCAGCATTTT
TRBV6-6	TRBJ2-3	.	.	CASTHRGVTDTQYF	TGTGCCAGCACCCATCGAGGAGTCACAGATACGCAGTATTTT
TRBV7-9	TRBJ1-5	TRBD1	.	CASSPDRGNQPQHF	TGTGCCAGCAGCCCGGACAGGGGAAATCAGCCCCAGCATTTT
TRBV2	TRBJ2-4	TRBD2	.	CATTFPGGAKNIQYF	TGTGCCACCACGTTCCCGGGGGGAGCCAAAAACATTCAGTACTTC
TRBV25-1	TRBJ2-5	.	.	CASRWHGRETQYF	TGTGCCAGCAGGTGGCATGGCCGGGAGACCCAGTACTTC
TRBV3-1/TRBV3-2	TRBJ2-5	TRBD2	.	CASSQAWTSGGAVETQYF	TGTGCCAGCAGCCAAGCCTGGACTAGCGGGGGGGCCGTGGAGACCCAGTACTTC
TRBV9	TRBJ2-1	.	.	CASSRWGGYNEQFF	TGTGCCAGCAGCCGGTGGGGCGGTTACAATGAGCAGTTCTTC
TRBV19	TRBJ2-7	.	.	CASSSAEGYEQYF	TGTGCCAGTAGTTCGGCAGAGGGCTACGAGCAGTACTTC
TRBV3-1/TRBV3-2	TRBJ1-4	TRBD1	.	CASSPRTGGPEKLFF	TGTGCCAGCAGCCCCCGGACAGGGGGCCCGGAAAAACTGTTTTTT
TRBV30	TRBJ2-7	TRBD1	.	CAWNTGTGGAYEQYF	TGTGCCTGGAATACCGGGACAGGGGGCGCCTACGAGCAGTACTTC
TRBV5-1	TRBJ2-6	TRBD1	.	CASSPGQSTLPGPGANVLTF	TGCGCCAGCAGCCCGGGACAGTCCACCCTCCCAGGGCCTGGGGCCAACGTCCTGACTTTC
TRBV6-5	TRBJ1-3	.	.	CASRTYSEGNTIYF	TGTGCCAGCCGGACATATTCGGAAGGAAACACCATATATTTT
TRBV11-2	TRBJ1-1	.	.	CASSFGTLNTEAFF	TGTGCCAGCAGCTTTGGGACATTGAACACTGAAGCTTTCTTT
TRBV9	TRBJ2-1	.	.	CASSQGGVSSYNEQFF	TGTGCCAGCAGCCAAGGAGGGGTAAGCTCCTACAATGAGCAGTTCTTC
TRBV4-2	TRBJ1-2	.	.	CASKHLGVDYGYTF	TGTGCCAGCAAACATCTCGGTGTAGACTATGGCTACACCTTC
TRBV2	TRBJ1-5	.	.	CASSDPTGAQPQHF	TGTGCCAGCAGTGATCCTACGGGGGCTCAGCCCCAGCATTTT
TRBV6-5	TRBJ2-1	.	once	CASSYRDILGYNEQFF	TGTGCCAGCAGTTACCGTGACATTTTGGGCTACAATGAGCAGTTCTTC
TRBV3-1/TRBV3-2	TRBJ1-2	.	.	CASSQRGGYGYTF	TGTGCCAGCAGCCAACGGGGGGGCTATGGCTACACCTTC